The 8 T cell receptor beta chains below come from one sample, sequenced in a study of T cell responses to AZD1222 COVID-19 vaccine. Here immunoSEQ multiplex PCR was the method, and the copy in TCRdb shows in-frame clones only, minus some. The table records more than 75,000 clones, approximately 90% of them present only once. The specimen comprised peripheral blood, sampled on day 0 of AZD1222 vaccination. The receptors were gathered from an adult in good health.

The chain uses TRBV15 and TRBJ2-3; D gene unclear. This CDR3 contains 12 residues. V shed 1 base and J shed 6 bases, with 5 bases lying between them. Per the germline V gene, CDR1 is LNHNV and CDR2 is YYDKDF (reference sequence). This chain's CDR3 is CATSRVGDTQYF. The CDR3 nucleotides read TGTGCCACCAGCAGAGTGGGCGATACGCAGTATTTT.

This chain connects TRBV2 to TRBJ1-1, with 10 bases that match TRBD1. This CDR3 comprises 16 residues. The germline gives CDR1 SNHLY, CDR2 FYNNEI. Trimming removed 7 bases from V and 2 bases from J; junction bases left unmatched: 10. CDR3 in DNA: TGTGCCAGCACTGGTTATGGGACAGGGGAAAACACTGAAGCTTTCTTT. It yields the protein CASTGYGTGENTEAFF.

CDR3 sequence (DNA): TGTGCCAGCAGCTTATTTCCAGGGACCGACACTGAAGCTTTCTTT. This translates into CASSLFPGTDTEAFF. The V gene is TRBV7-6, the J gene TRBJ1-1, with D maybe TRBD1 (5 bases). This CDR3 region has 15 residues. Germline V gene lookup returns CDR1 SGHVS and CDR2 FNYEAQ. With 2 bases removed from V and 3 bases from J, the gap between germline ends came to 13 bases.

This chain connects TRBV7-9 to TRBJ2-3; D is unresolved. The CDR3 is 17 amino acids. Trimming took off 2 bases at V and 0 bases at J, with 15 bases between the two ends. The germline gives CDR1 SEHNR, CDR2 FQNEAQ (reference sequence). The CDR3 region is CASSLRAVTSSTDTQYF. In DNA, the CDR3 is TGTGCCAGCAGCTTAAGGGCCGTGACCTCTAGCACAGATACGCAGTATTTT.

The rearrangement uses TRBV30 and TRBJ1-2; D gene ambiguous. This CDR3 is 14 amino acids long. V lost 8 bases and J 7 bases, leaving 23 bases between the germline ends. Germline V gene lookup returns CDR1 GTSNPN and CDR2 SVGIG (reference sequence). Here the CDR3 reads CARNLGRFPGGYTF. The CDR3 nucleotides are TGTGCCCGCAACCTCGGACGTTTTCCAGGTGGCTACACCTTC.

This clone was picked up a small number of times. The rearrangement joins TRBV15 to TRBJ1-2; D ambiguous. V was clipped by 5 bases and J by 6 bases, with 13 bases between them. Germline V gives CDR1 LNHNV, CDR2 YYDKDF (reference sequence). The CDR3 runs 13 residues. DNA of the CDR3: TGTGCCACCAGCTTATCGGGCTCACATGGCTACACCTTC. This encodes CATSLSGSHGYTF.

The gene calls are TRBV5-1 and TRBJ1-3; TRBD1 is a possible D gene (5 bases). This CDR3 spans 19 amino acids. With 4 bases removed from V and 2 bases from J, the gap between germline ends came to 25 bases. The germline V gene has CDR1 SGHRS and CDR2 YFSETQ. CDR3 DNA: TGCGCCAGCAGCCCCGGCGGGGGTTCCCTTCTGCTGCCTGGAAACACCATATATTTT. Its protein is CASSPGGGSLLLPGNTIYF.

This chain uses TRBV28 with TRBJ2-3; 9 bases map to TRBD2. This CDR3 is 18 amino acids long. V lost 6 bases, J lost 4 bases, and 17 bases stayed unmatched. Germline CDR1 is MDHEN and CDR2 is SYDVKM. The CDR3 is CASSPGGVRGGPADTQYF. CDR3 DNA: TGTGCCAGCAGCCCCGGAGGGGTGCGGGGGGGCCCCGCAGATACGCAGTATTTT.